Following are 17 T cell receptor beta chains from one sample sequenced in a study of blood T cell repertoires in COVID-19. Generated by immunoSEQ multiplex PCR, the TCRdb table keeps only in-frame clones and is missing some. Seen here are 150,000 to 200,000 clones, around 85% observed once, and the top ten hold roughly 9.7%. Sequencing was done on a sample of peripheral blood. These receptors were taken from a woman aged 55-70 years with COVID-19, enrolled during active disease.

The chain carries TRBV6-6 and TRBJ1-1, with 8 bases aligning to TRBD1. V dropped 7 bases and J dropped 2; count of bases not matched to a gene: 12. Germline V gene data show CDR1 as MNHNY and CDR2 as SVGAGI (reference sequence). The CDR3 totals 16 residues. The CDR3 sequence is CASTRLTGVINTEAFF. CDR3 DNA sequence: TGTGCCAGCACTCGATTGACAGGGGTGATCAACACTGAAGCTTTCTTT.

The CDR3 DNA is TGTGCCAGCAGCCCGGAACAGGTGATTTATAATTCACCCCTCCACTTT. This gives the protein CASSPEQVIYNSPLHF. This rearrangement joins TRBV9 to TRBJ1-6, with D perhaps TRBD1 (5 bases). The CDR3 is 16 residues long. V lost 4 bases and J lost 4, with 15 bases in between. CDR1 is SGDLS and CDR2 is YYNGEE in the germline V gene.

This chain connects TRBV18 to TRBJ1-5; TRBD1 matches at 8 bases. This CDR3 is built from 17 residues. J was trimmed by 4 bases and V by 2 bases; bases with no gene match: 10. CDR1 KGHSH and CDR2 LQKENI come from the germline V gene. As DNA, the CDR3 is TGTGCCAGCTCACCAAGCACGGGACAGGTTCGGAATCAGCCCCAGCATTTT. Its protein product is CASSPSTGQVRNQPQHF.

The rearrangement uses TRBV7-6 and TRBJ2-7; 7 bases agree with TRBD2. CDR3 length: 15 residues. Germline assignment: CDR1 SGHVS and CDR2 FNYEAQ. V shed 3 bases and J 2 bases; nucleotides not matched to a gene: 7. CDR3 region: CASSLGGRPTYEQYF. CDR3 in DNA: TGTGCCAGCAGCTTGGGCGGGAGACCGACCTACGAGCAGTACTTC.

This rearrangement joins TRBV19 to TRBJ1-1, with 7 bases identical to TRBD1. Losses at the gene ends were 6 bases for V and 4 bases for J; bases not matched to a gene: 8. This CDR3 is built from 14 residues. Germline V gene sequence: CDR1 LNHDA, CDR2 SQIVND (reference sequence). CDR3 bases: TGTGCCAGTAGGAAGGGGGCAGGGGGCACTGAAGCTTTCTTT. It specifies CASRKGAGGTEAFF.

The chain joins TRBV5-8 to TRBJ2-7; unclear D gene. V lost 0 bases and J lost 1, with 14 bases in between. Germline V gene data show CDR1 as SGHTS and CDR2 as YDEGEE. This CDR3 spans 16 amino acids. CDR3 sequence (DNA): TGTGCCAGCAGCTTGGTTGTCACTACCTTTTCCTACGAGCAGTACTTC. Protein sequence: CASSLVVTTFSYEQYF.

This sequence joins TRBV6-5 and TRBJ1-4; D remains ambiguous. Per the germline V gene, CDR1 is MNHEY and CDR2 is SVGAGI. The CDR3 has 15 residues. Trimming took 9 bases from V and 0 from J, leaving 14 bases between them. Here the CDR3 reads CASKEPGTTNEKLFF. The CDR3 region has the DNA TGTGCCAGTAAAGAACCCGGGACAACTAATGAAAAACTGTTTTTT.

CDR3 protein: CASSLGTGANTEAFF. The CDR3 coding sequence is TGTGCCAGCAGTCTGGGGACAGGGGCGAACACTGAAGCTTTCTTT. The chain links TRBV6-5 to TRBJ1-1, with 10 bases matching TRBD1. Germline values: CDR1 MNHEY, CDR2 SVGAGI. The CDR3 consists of 15 residues. V trimming: 5 bases; J trimming: 1 base; junction bases outside the gene matches: 4.

Only one count was recorded for this clone. The chain recombines TRBV6-2 or TRBV6-3 with TRBJ1-2; D is undetermined. Trimming removed 2 bases from V and 4 bases from J, with 11 bases in between. Per germline, CDR1 MNHEY and CDR2 SVGEGT. The CDR3 loop spans 14 amino acids. The CDR3 spells CASSYPDKPYGYTF. Written as DNA, the CDR3 is TGTGCCAGCAGTTACCCAGACAAGCCCTATGGCTACACCTTC.

The chain recombines TRBV15 with TRBJ2-7; D is unclear. CDR1 and CDR2 from the germline V gene are LNHNV and YYDKDF (reference sequence). V lost 0 bases and J 3 bases, leaving 9 bases between the germline ends. This CDR3 comprises 14 residues. The CDR3 nucleotides read TGTGCCACCAGCAGAGATTTCGCCAGCTACGAGCAGTACTTC. Translation gives CATSRDFASYEQYF.

This clone was counted a few times. V usage is TRBV30 and J usage is TRBJ2-7; 9 bases are a match to TRBD1. J lost 5 bases, V lost 7 bases, and 15 bases had no gene match. Germline V CDR1 and CDR2: GTSNPN, SVGIG (reference sequence). The CDR3 is 15 amino acids. The CDR3 sequence: CAYRIRDRVFDEQYF. CDR3 nucleotides: TGTGCCTATAGAATCCGGGACAGGGTCTTCGACGAGCAGTACTTC.

The rearrangement links TRBV10-2 to TRBJ1-5, with D unclear. With 3 bases removed from V and 5 bases from J, the gap between germline ends came to 11 bases. Germline V CDR1 and CDR2: WSHSY, SAAADI. This CDR3 has 14 amino acids. This chain's CDR3 is CASSETSDDQPQHF. CDR3 coding DNA: TGCGCCAGCAGTGAAACTAGCGACGATCAGCCCCAGCATTTT.

The rearrangement joins TRBV2 to TRBJ1-4, with D unresolved. Germline CDR1 is SNHLY and CDR2 is FYNNEI. This CDR3 has 14 amino acids. Trimming took off 7 bases at V and 3 bases at J, with 12 bases between the two ends. The CDR3 is CASKQSPSNEKLFF. CDR3 nucleotide sequence: TGTGCCAGCAAGCAAAGCCCTTCTAATGAAAAACTGTTTTTT.

This clone is a singleton in its sample. J is TRBJ1-5 and V is TRBV19; D call uncertain. The CDR3 consists of 15 residues. From germline, CDR1 is LNHDA and CDR2 SQIVND (reference sequence). V shed 6 bases and J shed 0 bases, with 12 bases lying between them. CDR3 sequence (DNA): TGTGCCAGTAGCCAAGGCGGGCTTAGCAATCAGCCCCAGCATTTT. This translates into CASSQGGLSNQPQHF.

The rearrangement links TRBV19 to TRBJ1-3; 8 nucleotides line up with TRBD1. The V segment lost 6 bases and the J segment 8 bases; nucleotides outside the gene matches: 15. The CDR3 contains 16 residues. CDR1 LNHDA and CDR2 SQIVND come from the germline V gene (reference sequence). The CDR3 loop reads CASRPRTGTIGDTIYF. The DNA of the CDR3 is TGTGCCAGTAGGCCCCGGACAGGGACGATCGGGGACACCATATATTTT. The variable domain in full, completed from reference TRBV19 and TRBJ1-3, reads DGGITQSPKYLFRKEGQNVTLSCEQNLNHDAMYWYRQDPGQGLRLIYYSQIVNDFQKGDIAEGYSVSREKKESFPLTVTSAQKNPTAFYLCASRPRTGTIGDTIYFGEGSWLTVV.

The chain combines TRBV28 with TRBJ2-7; D is perhaps TRBD1 (6 bases). Germline CDR1 is MDHEN and CDR2 is SYDVKM. The V end was cut by 6 bases, the J end by 2 bases, with 17 bases between. The CDR3 covers 15 residues. In DNA, the CDR3 is TGTGCCAGCAGCTCCCTACAGGGATGGGCCTACGAGCAGTACTTC. It encodes CASSSLQGWAYEQYF. Full variable domain (rest looked up from reference TRBV28 and TRBJ2-7): DVKVTQSSRYLVKRTGEKVFLECVQDMDHENMFWYRQDPGLGLRLIYFSYDVKMKEKGDIPEGYSVSREKKERFSLILESASTNQTSMYLCASSSLQGWAYEQYFGPGTRLTVT.

The chain uses TRBV10-2 and TRBJ2-2; 7 nucleotides agree with TRBD2. The J segment lost 4 bases and the V segment lost 3 bases, leaving 2 bases of the junction unmatched. The length of the CDR3 is 14 residues. Per germline, CDR1 WSHSY and CDR2 SAAADI. The CDR3 coding sequence is TGCGCCAGCAGTGATTCGGGGGGCACCGGGGAGCTGTTTTTT. This encodes CASSDSGGTGELFF.